The 30 T cell receptor beta chains below all came from one sample that was sequenced in a study of T cell changes during pregnancy in multiple sclerosis. Some clones are missing from TCRdb's copy, which holds only in-frame ones; the method was immunoSEQ multiplex PCR. The sample lists around 15,000 clones, more than 85% occurring once. The sample was peripheral blood, taken in the second trimester of pregnancy. The receptor set was obtained from a female donor in good health, enrolled as a control in a pregnancy study.

This chain uses TRBV7-8 with TRBJ1-2; D might be TRBD1 (5 bases). Between the trimmed V and J ends, which lost 3 bases and 1 base, there was a span of 18 bases. The CDR3 is made up of 17 amino acids. Germline assignment: CDR1 SGHVS and CDR2 FQNEAQ. CDR3 residues: CASSFSAARGFNYGYTF. Here the CDR3 DNA reads TGTGCCAGCAGCTTCTCAGCGGCGCGGGGGTTTAACTATGGCTACACCTTC. Filled out from reference TRBV7-8 and TRBJ1-2, the complete variable domain reads GAGVSQSPRYKVAKRGQDVALRCDPISGHVSLFWYQQALGQGPEFLTYFQNEAQLDKSGLPSDRFFAERPEGSVSTLKIQRTQQEDSAVYLCASSFSAARGFNYGYTFGSGTRLTVV.

The V and J genes are TRBV4-3 and TRBJ2-5; TRBD1 agrees at 7 bases. Trimming removed 4 bases from V and 4 bases from J; junction bases left unmatched: 6. Germline values: CDR1 LGHNA, CDR2 YSLEER. The CDR3 has 14 amino acids. The CDR3: CASSPGDSAETQYF. CDR3 bases: TGCGCCAGCAGCCCTGGGGACAGTGCAGAGACCCAGTACTTC.

The V and J genes are TRBV7-3 and TRBJ2-3; 12 nucleotides match TRBD2. Germline lookup yields CDR1 SGHTA and CDR2 FQGTGA. This CDR3 is 18 amino acids long. V was pared by 2 bases and J by 6 bases, with 12 bases of the junction left unmatched. In DNA form, the CDR3 reads TGTGCCAGCAGCTTAGGAAAGATGGCAGGGACTAGCGGGGATACGCAGTATTTT. This translates into CASSLGKMAGTSGDTQYF.

The chain uses TRBV7-2 and TRBJ2-5; 8 nucleotides align to TRBD2. This CDR3 is 15 amino acids long. The V segment lost 6 bases and the J segment 5 bases; nucleotides outside the gene matches: 11. CDR1 and CDR2 from the germline V gene are SGHTA and FQGNSA. This chain's CDR3 is CASSQMAGGGETQYF. DNA of the CDR3: TGTGCCAGCAGTCAAATGGCGGGAGGCGGTGAGACCCAGTACTTC.

The chain has TRBV5-1 and TRBJ2-3; 12 nucleotides align to TRBD2. CDR1 is SGHRS, CDR2 YFSETQ, per germline. The CDR3 has 16 residues. Trimming at V came to 0 bases and at J to 4 bases, leaving 3 bases not matched to a gene. CDR3 DNA: TGCGCCAGCAGCTTGGGTCTAGCGGGAGGGTCAGATACGCAGTATTTT. This gives the protein CASSLGLAGGSDTQYF. Filled out from reference TRBV5-1 and TRBJ2-3, the complete variable domain reads KAGVTQTPRYLIKTRGQQVTLSCSPISGHRSVSWYQQTPGQGLQFLFEYFSETQRNKGNFPGRFSGRQFSNSRSEMNVSTLELGDSALYLCASSLGLAGGSDTQYFGPGTRLTVL.

The chain combines TRBV2 with TRBJ2-3, with 7 bases lining up with TRBD2. The germline V gene encodes CDR1 SNHLY and CDR2 FYNNEI. This CDR3 comprises 13 residues. V shed 11 bases and J 2 bases; nucleotides not matched to a gene: 7. CDR3 bases: TGTGCCGGGGGGGATGAGGACACAGATACGCAGTATTTT. Its translation is CAGGDEDTDTQYF. The complete variable domain, with remaining parts taken from reference TRBV2 and TRBJ2-3, reads EPEVTQTPSHQVTQMGQEVILRCVPISNHLYFYWYRQILGQKVEFLVSFYNNEISEKSEIFDDQFSVERPDGSNFTLKIRSTKLEDSAMYFCAGGDEDTDTQYFGPGTRLTVL.

This chain links TRBV5-5 with TRBJ1-2; 7 nucleotides agree with TRBD1. Trimming cost V 4 bases and J 8 bases; bases outside gene matches: 5. Germline assignment: CDR1 SGHKS and CDR2 YYEKEE (reference sequence). The CDR3 totals 12 residues. The DNA for the CDR3 is TGTGCCAGCAGCCCAGACAGGGACGGCTACACCTTC. Residues: CASSPDRDGYTF.

The genes are TRBV28 and TRBJ2-1; 15 bases are shared with TRBD2. Germline-derived CDR1 and CDR2 are MDHEN and SYDVKM. There are 16 residues in the CDR3. The V and J ends lost 6 bases and 4 bases, in that order; junction bases with no gene match: 4. CDR3 protein: CASRGLAGGPYNEQFF. The CDR3, as DNA: TGTGCCAGCAGAGGACTAGCGGGAGGGCCTTACAATGAGCAGTTCTTC.

The chain recombines TRBV5-6 with TRBJ1-4, with D possibly being TRBD1 (5 bases). CDR1 is SGHDT and CDR2 is YYEEEE in the germline V gene. V lost 3 bases to trimming and J lost 5 bases, with 14 bases between them. The CDR3 runs to 15 residues. The CDR3 here is CASSSRGGLNEKLFF. CDR3 bases: TGTGCCAGCAGCTCCCGGGGGGGTTTGAATGAAAAACTGTTTTTT.

The rearrangement joins TRBV5-8 to TRBJ1-5, with no clear D. Trimming took 0 bases from V and 1 from J, leaving 11 bases between them. The CDR3 runs to 16 residues. Germline V gives CDR1 SGHTS, CDR2 YDEGEE. The CDR3 DNA is TGTGCCAGCAGCTTGGTGCAGGTTATAAGCAATCAGCCCCAGCATTTT. Encoded protein: CASSLVQVISNQPQHF.

The chain links TRBV7-6 to TRBJ2-1, with TRBD2 as a possible D gene (7 bases). Germline V gene data show CDR1 as SGHVS and CDR2 as FNYEAQ. The CDR3 totals 14 residues. Trimming pared 4 bases from V and 9 bases from J, leaving 16 bases between. In nucleotides, the CDR3 is TGTGCCAGCAGCTCACGCCGGGGGGCGGTTGAGCAGTTCTTC. Translating gives CASSSRRGAVEQFF.

This sequence joins TRBV10-3 and TRBJ1-2; 7 bases line up with TRBD1. The CDR3 contains 14 residues. V shed 0 bases and J 5 bases; nucleotides not matched to a gene: 3. CDR1 is ENHRY, CDR2 SYGVKD, per germline. The DNA of the CDR3 is TGTGCCATCAGTGAGTCCGGACAGGTATATGGCTACACCTTC. Protein sequence: CAISESGQVYGYTF.

V and J are TRBV4-2 and TRBJ2-3; D unclear. Germline assignment: CDR1 LGHNA and CDR2 YNFKEQ. V dropped 7 bases and J dropped 1 base, with 12 bases sitting between them. The CDR3 runs to 14 residues. The CDR3 reads CASKVDGGTDTQYF. In nucleotides, the CDR3 is TGTGCCAGCAAGGTTGACGGAGGCACAGATACGCAGTATTTT.

The chain joins TRBV5-1 to TRBJ2-2; no clear D. Germline V gene data show CDR1 as SGHRS and CDR2 as YFSETQ. Trimming took off 3 bases at V and 0 bases at J, with 6 bases between the two ends. This CDR3 spans 14 amino acids. CDR3 sequence: CASSWATNTGELFF. The CDR3 nucleotides read TGCGCCAGCAGCTGGGCAACGAACACCGGGGAGCTGTTTTTT.

The rearrangement uses TRBV2 and TRBJ2-7, with 11 bases identical to TRBD1. Losses at the gene ends were 2 bases for V and 3 bases for J; bases not matched to a gene: 6. The germline CDR1 and CDR2 sequences are SNHLY and FYNNEI. The CDR3 sequence is 16 residues long. CDR3 sequence: CASSEQGQGVDYEQYF. CDR3 nucleotides: TGTGCCAGCAGTGAACAGGGACAGGGGGTCGACTACGAGCAGTACTTC.

This sequence joins TRBV7-6 and TRBJ2-2; 9 bases fit TRBD2. The CDR3 totals 16 residues. Germline V CDR1 and CDR2: SGHVS, FNYEAQ. The junction had 8 bases not matched to a gene; V was cut back by 5 bases and J by 4 bases. CDR3 sequence reads: CASSPGLAKSTGELFF. CDR3 nucleotide sequence: TGTGCCAGCAGCCCCGGACTAGCGAAAAGCACCGGGGAGCTGTTTTTT.

This chain links TRBV6-4 with TRBJ1-4; 8 nucleotides line up with TRBD1. Germline CDR1 reads MRHNA; CDR2 reads SNTAGT. The CDR3 is 18 amino acids. The junction had 14 bases not matched to a gene; V was cut back by 0 bases and J by 8 bases. This CDR3 is CASSDSGQGSIRKEKLFF. The DNA for the CDR3 is TGTGCCAGCAGTGACTCCGGACAGGGAAGTATTAGGAAGGAAAAACTGTTTTTT.

This rearrangement joins TRBV6-1 to TRBJ1-1; D not certain. Germline V gene lookup returns CDR1 MNHNS and CDR2 SASEGT. V gave up 2 bases and J gave up 4 bases, with 8 bases separating them. The CDR3 contains 13 residues. As DNA, the CDR3 is TGTGCCAGCAGTGAATATGGCTTCACTGAAGCTTTCTTT. Encoded protein: CASSEYGFTEAFF.

The V call is TRBV21-1, the J call TRBJ2-5; the table calls TRBD1, which could not be checked here. TRBV21-1 is a recognized pseudogene. CDR3 length: 13 amino acids. The CDR3 is CASTRTGSETQYF. The CDR3, as DNA: TGTGCCAGCACCAGGACAGGGTCAGAGACCCAGTACTTC.

Here the CDR3 DNA reads TGCGCCAGCAGCTCCCCTGGACAGGGTGGTAATGAAAAACTGTTTTTT. Translated, it gives CASSSPGQGGNEKLFF. The chain links TRBV5-1 to TRBJ1-4; 8 nucleotides line up with TRBD1. Germline-derived CDR1 and CDR2 are SGHRS and YFSETQ. The CDR3 runs to 16 residues. Trimming at V came to 3 bases and at J to 4 bases, leaving 8 bases not matched to a gene.

This clone was found once. This chain uses TRBV6-5 with TRBJ1-1; 10 nucleotides line up with TRBD1. The CDR3 runs to 14 residues. The V gene's germline CDR1 is MNHEY and CDR2 SVGAGI. The V and J ends lost 4 bases and 5 bases, in that order; junction bases with no gene match: 4. DNA of the CDR3: TGTGCCAGCAGTTCGGGACAGGGGAAAACTGAAGCTTTCTTT. Its translation: CASSSGQGKTEAFF.

This chain links TRBV14 with TRBJ2-3, with TRBD2 matching 7 bases. This CDR3 region has 14 residues. Germline V gene data show CDR1 as SGHDN and CDR2 as FVKESK. With V trimmed by 4 bases and J by 2 bases, 3 bases remained unmatched. This chain's CDR3 is CASSPGTTTDTQYF. The CDR3 DNA follows: TGTGCCAGCAGCCCCGGGACTACCACAGATACGCAGTATTTT.

This chain joins TRBV6-1 and TRBJ2-7; 7 bases line up with TRBD1. Looked up from germline, CDR1 is MNHNS and CDR2 is SASEGT. The CDR3 extends over 14 amino acids. V gave up 5 bases and J gave up 7 bases; unmatched junction bases: 11. For the CDR3, the DNA is TGTGCCAGCAGTCCCTCGGGACAGAGAGGAGAGCAGTACTTC. Its translation: CASSPSGQRGEQYF.

V is TRBV7-2 and J is TRBJ1-2; D unresolved. V was shortened by 4 bases and J by 1 base, with 10 bases between the two germline ends. The germline gives CDR1 SGHTA, CDR2 FQGNSA. There are 14 residues in the CDR3. CDR3 residues: CASSSDGLNYGYTF. DNA for the CDR3: TGTGCCAGCAGCTCGGACGGACTTAACTATGGCTACACCTTC.

This chain links TRBV19 with TRBJ1-1; 9 positions match TRBD1. J lost 2 bases, V lost 3 bases, and 1 base had no gene match. Per germline, CDR1 LNHDA and CDR2 SQIVND (reference sequence). This CDR3 comprises 14 residues. CDR3 DNA sequence: TGTGCCAGTAGTATGGGACAGGGAAACACTGAAGCTTTCTTT. Protein sequence: CASSMGQGNTEAFF.

This chain links TRBV28 with TRBJ2-3; TRBD2 aligns across 11 bases. This CDR3 has 15 residues. With 6 bases clipped from V and 11 bases from J, the junction kept 13 bases outside the gene matches. CDR1 is MDHEN and CDR2 is SYDVKM in the germline V gene. This chain's CDR3 is CASRRPGLAVIGQYF. CDR3 DNA: TGTGCCAGCAGGCGTCCGGGACTAGCGGTGATAGGGCAGTATTTT.

The chain links TRBV5-1 to TRBJ1-2; 7 bases match TRBD1. In germline, CDR1 is SGHRS, CDR2 YFSETQ. Unmatched junction bases numbered 5, after V lost 0 bases and J lost 0 bases. The CDR3 runs 16 residues. In nucleotides, the CDR3 is TGCGCCAGCAGCTTGGGACAGGGATTTTCTAACTATGGCTACACCTTC. Its translation: CASSLGQGFSNYGYTF.

V gene TRBV6-4 combines with J gene TRBJ2-1, with 12 bases matching TRBD2. V shed 2 bases and J 8 bases; nucleotides not matched to a gene: 7. Per the germline V gene, CDR1 is MRHNA and CDR2 is SNTAGT. The CDR3 length is 16 residues. This CDR3 is CASSDATSGRPDEQFF. CDR3 nucleotide sequence: TGTGCCAGCAGTGACGCAACTAGCGGGAGGCCAGATGAGCAGTTCTTC.

V is TRBV30 and J is TRBJ1-1, with D unresolved. Per the germline V gene, CDR1 is GTSNPN and CDR2 is SVGIG (reference sequence). The ends were cut back, 2 bases at V and 6 bases at J, with 13 bases in the middle. The CDR3 has 13 residues. CDR3 DNA sequence: TGTGCCTGGAGTTCTGAGCGTCGGGCTGAAGCTTTCTTT. Translation: CAWSSERRAEAFF.

CDR3 nucleotides: TGTGCCATCAGACAGGGATTGGGAGAGACCCAGTACTTC. It specifies CAIRQGLGETQYF. The chain is built from TRBV10-3 and TRBJ2-5, with D tentatively TRBD1 (6 bases). This CDR3 is 13 amino acids long. V was pared by 6 bases and J by 4 bases, with 12 bases between. Germline CDR1 ENHRY, CDR2 SYGVKD.